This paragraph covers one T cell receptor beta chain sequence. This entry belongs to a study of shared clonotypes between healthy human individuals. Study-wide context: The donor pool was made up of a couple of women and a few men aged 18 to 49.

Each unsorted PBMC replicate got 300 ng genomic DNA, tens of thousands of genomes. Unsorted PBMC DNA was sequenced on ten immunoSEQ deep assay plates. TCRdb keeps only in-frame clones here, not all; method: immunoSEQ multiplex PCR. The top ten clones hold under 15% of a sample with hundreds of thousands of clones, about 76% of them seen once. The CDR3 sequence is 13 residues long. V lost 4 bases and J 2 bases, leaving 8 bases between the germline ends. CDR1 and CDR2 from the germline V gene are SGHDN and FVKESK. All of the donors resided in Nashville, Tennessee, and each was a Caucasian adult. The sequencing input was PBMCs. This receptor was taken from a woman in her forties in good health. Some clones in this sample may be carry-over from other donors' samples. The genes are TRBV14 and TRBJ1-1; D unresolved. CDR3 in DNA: TGTGCCAGCAGCCCAGAAATAAACACTGAAGCTTTCTTT. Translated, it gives CASSPEINTEAFF.